This T cell receptor beta chain was identified in a study of T cell changes during pregnancy in multiple sclerosis (dated by TCRdb to between 2018 and 2021). Broadly, across the study: The study looked at changes in the T cell repertoire across pregnancy in women with multiple sclerosis.

V is trimmed back by 4 bases and J by 1 base, and the junction contains 9 bases that no gene match accounts for. CDR1 and CDR2, looked up from the germline V gene, are KGHSH and LQKENI. CDR3 length: 16 amino acids, cysteine to phenylalanine. CDR3 DNA is the only sequence kept; it has 48 bases, read in frame from the first base. Library preparation used the immunoSEQ multiplex PCR assay. This immuneACCESS table, as held by TCRdb, lists in-frame sequences with V and J called but not all clones. Of the missing ones, under half trace to an unresolved V gene in checked studies; the others have no known cause. In this sample the table shows some 40,000 clones, around 93% of which occur a single time. The ten largest account for approximately 0.35% of the sample. As for this clone: This clone's antigen is unknown. No per-base quality is available; no much larger clone lies one base away.

Material: CD4+ T cells from peripheral blood mononuclear cells, obtained after pregnancy. The chain joins TRBV18 to TRBJ1-2; 7 of the junction bases match TRBD1. The receptor's source is a female donor with multiple sclerosis, enrolled in a pregnancy study. Here is the DNA: TGTGCCAGCTCACAAACGCGACAGGGCGATAACTATGGCTACACCTTC. Protein translation: CASSQTRQGDNYGYTF.